This T cell receptor (beta chain) originates from a study of T cell repertoires in cytomegalovirus infection. J lost 0 bases, V lost 8 bases, and 7 bases had no gene match. Germline loops: CDR1 MGHDK, CDR2 SYGVNS. The length of the CDR3 is 16 residues. This clonotype has ten or more counts. Each CDR3 protein gets one entry after TCRdb re-called the reads with MiXCR. Among around 230,000 distinct CDR3 sequences listed, under 8.5% were seen once. The rearrangement uses TRBV25-1 and TRBJ2-1; TRBD1 matches at 10 bases. Sequencing used PBMCs. The receptor was isolated from a human donor in good health (CMV status not recorded). Some clones in this sample may be carry-over from other donors' samples. CDR3 bases: TGTGCCAGCGGCGGACAGGGGGTCCGCTCCTACAATGAGCAGTTCTTC. This sequence encodes CASGGQGVRSYNEQFF.